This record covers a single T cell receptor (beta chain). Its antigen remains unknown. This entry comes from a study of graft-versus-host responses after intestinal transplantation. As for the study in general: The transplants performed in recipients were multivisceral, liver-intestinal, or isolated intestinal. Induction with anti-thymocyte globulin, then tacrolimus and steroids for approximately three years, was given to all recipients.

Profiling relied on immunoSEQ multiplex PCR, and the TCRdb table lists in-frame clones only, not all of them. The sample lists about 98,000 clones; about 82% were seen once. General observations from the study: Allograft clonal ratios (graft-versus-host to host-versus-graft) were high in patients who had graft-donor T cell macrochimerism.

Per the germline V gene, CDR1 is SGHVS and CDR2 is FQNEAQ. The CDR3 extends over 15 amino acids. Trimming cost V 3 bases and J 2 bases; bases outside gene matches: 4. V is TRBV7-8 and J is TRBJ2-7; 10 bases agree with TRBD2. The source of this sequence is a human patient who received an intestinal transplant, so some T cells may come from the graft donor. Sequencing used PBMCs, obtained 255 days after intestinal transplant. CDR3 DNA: TGTGCCAGCAGCTTCAAGCTAGCGGGGGCCTACGAGCAGTACTTC. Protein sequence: CASSFKLAGAYEQYF.